The 27 T cell receptor beta chains listed next were all sequenced from one sample in a study of siplizumab effects on memory and regulatory T cells. This table comes from immunoSEQ multiplex PCR, and its TCRdb copy is limited to in-frame clones, with some not included. This sample has some 90,000 clones, with just under 90% found just once. Sequencing was performed on CD4+ T cells sorted from blood. These receptors all come from a human donor in good health.

The chain joins TRBV6-5 to TRBJ1-2; 10 bases agree with TRBD1. The CDR3 has 14 residues. V was clipped by 2 bases and J by 6 bases; unmatched bases: 3. Germline CDR1 is MNHEY and CDR2 is SVGAGI. For the CDR3, the DNA is TGTGCCAGCAGTTACGACAGGGGGCTGGATGGCTACACCTTC. Translating gives CASSYDRGLDGYTF.

The chain is built from TRBV7-9 and TRBJ1-5; D possibly corresponds to TRBD1 (6 bases). CDR1 is SEHNR and CDR2 is FQNEAQ in the germline V gene (reference sequence). The CDR3 sequence is 16 residues long. The V end was cut by 1 base, the J end by 4 bases, with 14 bases between. CDR3: CASSLGNRAGNQPQHF. CDR3 DNA sequence: TGTGCCAGCAGCTTAGGGAACAGGGCCGGGAATCAGCCCCAGCATTTT.

The rearrangement uses TRBV29-1 and TRBJ2-1; D is ambiguous. V was clipped by 5 bases and J by 5 bases, with 10 bases between them. The germline V gene has CDR1 SQVTM and CDR2 ANQGSEA. There are 12 residues in the CDR3. CDR3 nucleotides: TGCAGCGTTTCCCATCGGGACAATGAGCAGTTCTTC. Translated, it gives CSVSHRDNEQFF.

V usage is TRBV19 and J usage is TRBJ1-2; D is ambiguous. Between the trimmed V and J ends, which lost 5 bases and 4 bases, there was a span of 14 bases. The CDR3 has 14 amino acids. Germline V CDR1 and CDR2: LNHDA, SQIVND (reference sequence). The CDR3: CASSVDGLIYGYTF. The CDR3 nucleotides are TGTGCCAGTAGTGTTGACGGTCTAATCTATGGCTACACCTTC.

The chain has TRBV5-1 and TRBJ2-7, with no clear D. Germline CDR1 and CDR2: SGHRS and YFSETQ. This CDR3 region has 11 residues. V gave up 0 bases and J gave up 6 bases, with 4 bases separating them. CDR3 amino acids: CASSLGFEQYF. CDR3 DNA: TGCGCCAGCAGCTTGGGGTTCGAGCAGTACTTC.

The J gene is TRBJ2-1, the V gene TRBV5-1; D may correspond to TRBD1 or TRBD2 (5 bases each). The germline V gene encodes CDR1 SGHRS and CDR2 YFSETQ. This CDR3 is built from 15 residues. V gave up 1 base and J gave up 1 base, with 9 bases separating them. The CDR3 DNA sequence: TGCGCCAGCAGCTTGCGGGACGGATCCTACAATGAGCAGTTCTTC. It specifies CASSLRDGSYNEQFF.

The chain combines TRBV4-1 with TRBJ2-2, with 11 nucleotides matching TRBD2. Germline V gene data show CDR1 as MGHRA and CDR2 as YSYEKL. V dropped 2 bases and J dropped 5; count of bases not matched to a gene: 7. The CDR3 extends over 17 amino acids. CDR3 in amino acids: CASSQTSGRRGTGELFF. CDR3 DNA sequence: TGCGCCAGCAGCCAAACTAGCGGGAGAAGGGGGACCGGGGAGCTGTTTTTT.

This chain connects TRBV7-9 to TRBJ2-1; possible D gene TRBD1, 5 bases. The CDR3 is 10 residues long. Germline values: CDR1 SEHNR, CDR2 FQNEAQ (reference sequence). V lost 7 bases and J 12 bases, leaving 10 bases between the germline ends. In DNA, the CDR3 is TGTGCCAGCACAGGACAATCGCAGTTCTTC. Translating it yields CASTGQSQFF. The variable domain in full, completed from reference TRBV7-9 and TRBJ2-1, reads DTGVSQNPRHKITKRGQNVTFRCDPISEHNRLYWYRQTLGQGPEFLTYFQNEAQLEKSRLLSDRFSAERPKGSFSTLEIQRTEQGDSAMYLCASTGQSQFFGPGTRLTVL.

This clone was seen just once. The chain links TRBV6-1 to TRBJ1-1; D might be TRBD1 (6 bases). Germline V gene data show CDR1 as MNHNS and CDR2 as SASEGT. This CDR3 spans 14 amino acids. Trimming took off 7 bases at V and 6 bases at J, with 18 bases between the two ends. The CDR3 reads CASNLKGGVAEAFF. The CDR3 bases are TGTGCCAGCAATCTTAAGGGGGGGGTCGCTGAAGCTTTCTTT.

The chain couples TRBV10-1 to TRBJ2-7, with 7 bases fitting TRBD2. The germline V gene has CDR1 WNHNN and CDR2 SYGVQD (reference sequence). Trimming cost V 11 bases and J 1 base; bases outside gene matches: 17. CDR3 size: 16 residues. The CDR3 loop reads CAGPFLRLAVSYEQYF. The DNA for the CDR3 is TGCGCCGGCCCCTTCCTCCGGCTAGCGGTTTCCTACGAGCAGTACTTC.

The chain links TRBV29-1 to TRBJ2-7; no firm D call. Trimming removed 3 bases from V and 6 bases from J, with 12 bases in between. Germline-derived CDR1 and CDR2 are SQVTM and ANQGSEA. CDR3 length equals 12 residues. CDR3 loop: CSVDRDPGEQYF. The CDR3 DNA sequence: TGCAGCGTTGACCGAGACCCGGGCGAGCAGTACTTC.

The chain is built from TRBV7-2 and TRBJ1-6, with D unresolved. Deletions cut 1 base from V and 8 bases from J, with 9 bases between. CDR1 is SGHTA, CDR2 FQGNSA, per germline. The CDR3 covers 14 residues. Here the CDR3 reads CASSLVSRDSPLHF. CDR3 DNA: TGTGCCAGCAGCTTAGTTTCGAGGGATTCACCCCTCCACTTT.

DNA of the CDR3: TGTGCCAGCAGCCCCTGGGGGGGGGCCAACACCGGGGAGCTGTTTTTT. Its protein is CASSPWGGANTGELFF. The V and J genes are TRBV7-8 and TRBJ2-2; TRBD2 might be the D (7 bases). The CDR3 is made up of 16 amino acids. Germline-derived CDR1 and CDR2 are SGHVS and FQNEAQ. Trimming pared 5 bases from V and 2 bases from J, leaving 15 bases between.

V usage is TRBV7-9 and J usage is TRBJ2-1, with 7 bases identical to TRBD2. In germline, CDR1 is SEHNR, CDR2 FQNEAQ (reference sequence). The CDR3 runs to 15 residues. V trimming: 7 bases; J trimming: 4 bases; junction bases outside the gene matches: 10. The CDR3 DNA is TGTGCCAGCATCTTCGGGGAGGGCCGGTACAATGAGCAGTTCTTC. It is translated as CASIFGEGRYNEQFF.

A single count supports this clone. The V call is TRBV29-1, the J call TRBJ2-5; D is uncertain. Trimming stripped 3 bases from V and 1 base from J, with 6 bases between. The germline CDR1 and CDR2 sequences are SQVTM and ANQGSEA. The CDR3 covers 12 residues. CDR3 nucleotide sequence: TGCAGCGTTGACGTGGGCCAAGAGACCCAGTACTTC. Translation: CSVDVGQETQYF.

V gene TRBV7-9 combines with J gene TRBJ2-3; 9 bases agree with TRBD2. Germline CDR1 reads SEHNR; CDR2 reads FQNEAQ (reference sequence). V lost 5 bases, J lost 6 bases, and 12 bases stayed unmatched. CDR3 size: 16 residues. This CDR3 reads CASSPPAGGPMDTQYF. CDR3 nucleotides: TGTGCCAGCAGCCCGCCCGCGGGAGGGCCCATGGATACGCAGTATTTT.

This clone was detected once. The V and J genes are TRBV7-6 and TRBJ2-3; 7 bases agree with TRBD2. Per the germline V gene, CDR1 is SGHVS and CDR2 is FNYEAQ. The CDR3 sequence is 16 residues long. Trimming took 4 bases from V and 3 from J; bases not matched to a gene: 10. The CDR3 DNA reads as TGTGCCAGCAGCTCGCCTTTGCGGGAGAGGACAGATACGCAGTATTTT. It translates to CASSSPLRERTDTQYF.

This chain joins TRBV21-1 and TRBJ2-7; the table's D call, TRBD1, has no DNA check behind it. TRBV21-1 is marked as a pseudogene. The CDR3 extends over 15 amino acids. The CDR3 is CASEERDSTFYEQYF. CDR3 bases: TGTGCCAGCGAGGAAAGGGACAGTACTTTCTACGAGCAGTACTTC.

This clone has only one observation. This chain connects TRBV7-2 to TRBJ2-6; D perhaps matches TRBD2 (5 bases). V lost 5 bases and J lost 2, with 10 bases in between. The CDR3 has 15 residues. Germline-derived CDR1 and CDR2 are SGHTA and FQGNSA. The CDR3 region has the DNA TGTGCCAGCAGCCCCTTCGGGACTGGGGCCAACGTCCTGACTTTC. It specifies CASSPFGTGANVLTF.

This chain connects TRBV2 to TRBJ2-3, with D maybe TRBD1 (5 bases). Germline assignment: CDR1 SNHLY and CDR2 FYNNEI. Trimming took off 8 bases at V and 4 bases at J, with 16 bases between the two ends. CDR3 length: 14 amino acids. CDR3 loop: CASCYLGVSDTQYF. CDR3 coding DNA: TGTGCCAGCTGTTATTTAGGGGTCTCAGATACGCAGTATTTT.

The V gene is TRBV5-1, the J gene TRBJ2-7, with TRBD2 as a possible D gene (6 bases). The CDR3 contains 15 residues. Looked up from germline, CDR1 is SGHRS and CDR2 is YFSETQ. V was shortened by 0 bases and J by 4 bases, with 14 bases between the two germline ends. The CDR3 DNA sequence: TGCGCCAGCAGCTTGGGGGACGGGAGAGGGTACGAGCAGTACTTC. This translates into CASSLGDGRGYEQYF.

The chain combines TRBV19 with TRBJ1-4; 7 nucleotides agree with TRBD1. Germline lookup yields CDR1 LNHDA and CDR2 SQIVND (reference sequence). The CDR3 covers 15 residues. V shed 5 bases and J 0 bases; nucleotides not matched to a gene: 3. The CDR3 sequence: CASSQGVSTNEKLFF. The CDR3 DNA reads as TGTGCCAGTAGTCAGGGGGTTTCAACTAATGAAAAACTGTTTTTT.

The chain uses TRBV30 and TRBJ2-5; maybe TRBD1 (6 bases). Trimming shortened V by 3 bases and J by 3 bases, and 26 bases separated the two germline ends. Germline CDR1 reads GTSNPN; CDR2 reads SVGIG (reference sequence). This CDR3 has 18 residues. The DNA for the CDR3 is TGTGCCTGGAGGATAGGACAGTTCGGGGAGTGGAGAAAAGAGACCCAGTACTTC. Protein product: CAWRIGQFGEWRKETQYF.

J is TRBJ2-7 and V is TRBV29-1, with 8 positions matching TRBD1. V was pared by 1 base and J by 5 bases, with 16 bases of the junction left unmatched. The CDR3 totals 17 residues. CDR1 and CDR2 (germline): SQVTM, ANQGSEA. CDR3 DNA: TGCAGCGTTGAAGGAGCCAGGGGGCCCAACTCCCTAGACGAGCAGTACTTC. Encoded protein: CSVEGARGPNSLDEQYF.

This clone is a singleton in its sample. V is TRBV5-1 and J is TRBJ1-2; tentatively, D is TRBD1 (5 bases). CDR1 is SGHRS and CDR2 is YFSETQ in the germline V gene. This CDR3 has 13 amino acids. With 2 bases removed from V and 3 bases from J, the gap between germline ends came to 8 bases. CDR3 sequence (DNA): TGCGCCAGCAGCTTCGAACAGGACTATGGCTACACCTTC. Protein product: CASSFEQDYGYTF.

The V and J genes are TRBV11-3 and TRBJ2-1, with a weak D call TRBD1 (5 bases). Trimming cost V 3 bases and J 7 bases, with 10 bases left between them. The germline gives CDR1 SGHNT, CDR2 YENEEA. The CDR3 totals 13 residues. CDR3 in DNA: TGTGCCAGCAGCTTTGGCAGGGATAATGAGCAGTTCTTC. As protein: CASSFGRDNEQFF.

The chain uses TRBV18 and TRBJ1-1, with TRBD1 as a possible D gene (6 bases). The germline gives CDR1 KGHSH, CDR2 LQKENI. CDR3 length: 16 residues. V was shortened by 2 bases and J by 0 bases, with 13 bases between the two germline ends. CDR3 coding DNA: TGTGCCAGCTCACCAGGGGGCGGCCTCATGAACACTGAAGCTTTCTTT. It codes for CASSPGGGLMNTEAFF.